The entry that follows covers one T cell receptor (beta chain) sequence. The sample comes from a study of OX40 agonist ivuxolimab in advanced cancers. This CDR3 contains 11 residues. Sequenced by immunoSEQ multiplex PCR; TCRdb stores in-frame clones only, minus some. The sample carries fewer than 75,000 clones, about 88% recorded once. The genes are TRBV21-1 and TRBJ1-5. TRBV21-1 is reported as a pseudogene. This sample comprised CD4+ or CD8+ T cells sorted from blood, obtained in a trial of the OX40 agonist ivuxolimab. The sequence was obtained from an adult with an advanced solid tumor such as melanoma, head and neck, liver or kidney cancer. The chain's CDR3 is CASSKNQPQHF. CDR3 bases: TGTGCCAGCAGCAAGAATCAGCCCCAGCATTTT.